The sequence of this TCR beta chain was determined in a study of cytomegalovirus exposure and HLA in healthy donors. PCR was performed using 60 Vbeta and 13 Jbeta primers. The assay was immunoSEQ multiplex PCR, and TCRdb's table has in-frame clones only and misses some. The sample shows around 170,000 clones, around 73% of them seen only once. The ends were cut back, 5 bases at V and 5 bases at J, with 12 bases in the middle. The CDR3 is 13 residues long. This clone has a handful of counts. The sequence derives from a male donor in good health and CMV-seronegative. The sequenced sample was PBMCs. V usage is TRBV23-1 and J usage is TRBJ1-1; weak D call: TRBD1 (5 bases). TRBV23-1 is treated as an ORF (open reading frame) with a function not yet certain. CDR3 sequence (DNA): TGCGCCAGCAGTTTCAGGGTGGGGACTGAAGCTTTCTTT. This sequence encodes CASSFRVGTEAFF.